Listed here are 28 T cell receptor beta chains from one sample, sequenced in a study of CD8 T cells in ankylosing spondylitis. Each CDR3 protein is one row after TCRdb ran MiXCR on the 5' RACE reads. The sample yields 200,000 to 250,000 distinct CDR3 sequences, about 10% seen once. Sequencing was carried out using blood, either unsorted or a sorted T cell fraction (not recorded which). These TCRs come from a male donor with ankylosing spondylitis or in good health (not recorded which).

This clonotype was seen many times. V and J are TRBV20-1 and TRBJ1-6; 9 nucleotides align to TRBD1. The germline V gene has CDR1 DFQATT and CDR2 SNEGSKA (reference sequence). Losses at the gene ends were 6 bases for V and 9 bases for J; bases not matched to a gene: 9. This CDR3 has 14 amino acids. DNA for the CDR3: TGCAGTGCCCCTGACAGGGGGTCCCTTTCACCCCTCCACTTT. Translation: CSAPDRGSLSPLHF.

This clonotype was counted many times. V and J are TRBV19 and TRBJ1-1; no clear D gene. The V gene lost 8 bases and the J gene lost 5 bases, with 6 bases spanning the gap. The CDR3 covers 10 residues. Per germline, CDR1 LNHDA and CDR2 SQIVND (reference sequence). In DNA, the CDR3 is TGTGCCAGTGGGTTTACTGAAGCTTTCTTT. Translating it yields CASGFTEAFF.

This clonotype has at least ten counts. The chain has TRBV9 and TRBJ2-7, with a weak D call TRBD1 (5 bases). V was shortened by 3 bases and J by 6 bases, with 13 bases between the two germline ends. The CDR3 loop spans 13 amino acids. CDR1 and CDR2 (germline): SGDLS, YYNGEE. The CDR3 DNA reads as TGTGCCAGCAGCGAGGGGCAGGCAGTCGAGCAGTACTTC. It encodes CASSEGQAVEQYF.

This sequence joins TRBV7-2 and TRBJ1-1; possible D gene TRBD1, 5 bases. The V end was cut by 5 bases, the J end by 0 bases, with 16 bases between. There are 16 residues in the CDR3. The germline V gene has CDR1 SGHTA and CDR2 FQGNSA. DNA for the CDR3: TGTGCCAGCAGCCGGCCCCCGGGGGGGATGAACACTGAAGCTTTCTTT. It is translated as CASSRPPGGMNTEAFF.

This clonotype was detected a few times. The gene calls are TRBV3-1 and TRBJ2-1; D possibly uses TRBD1 or TRBD2 (5 bases each). The germline V gene encodes CDR1 LGHDT and CDR2 YNNKEL (reference sequence). Between the trimmed V and J ends, which lost 1 base and 9 bases, there was a span of 22 bases. There are 17 residues in the CDR3. The CDR3 reads CASSQAGSGPRSGEQFF. In DNA form, the CDR3 reads TGTGCCAGCAGCCAAGCAGGGTCGGGACCGAGAAGCGGTGAGCAGTTCTTC.

The chain is built from TRBV7-2 and TRBJ2-3; 12 nucleotides align to TRBD2. V trimming: 5 bases; J trimming: 7 bases; junction bases outside the gene matches: 4. Germline values: CDR1 SGHTA, CDR2 FQGNSA. The CDR3 runs 14 residues. CDR3 in DNA: TGTGCCAGCAGCCGGACTAGCGGGGTGTATACGCAGTATTTT. Translated: CASSRTSGVYTQYF. Full variable domain (missing parts from reference TRBV7-2 and TRBJ2-3): GAGVSQSPSNKVTEKGKDVELRCDPISGHTALYWYRQSLGQGLEFLIYFQGNSAPDKSGLPSDRFSAERTGGSVSTLTIQRTQQEDSAVYLCASSRTSGVYTQYFGPGTRLTVL.

CDR3 region: CASSDDSEGGHEQFF. In nucleotides, the CDR3 is TGTGCCAGCAGTGATGATTCAGAGGGTGGCCATGAGCAGTTCTTC. The chain recombines TRBV6-4 with TRBJ2-1; D possibly corresponds to TRBD2 (5 bases). CDR1 is MRHNA, CDR2 SNTAGT, per germline. CDR3 size: 15 residues. V lost 3 bases and J 8 bases, leaving 17 bases between the germline ends.

This clonotype was counted ten times or more. The chain links TRBV5-1 to TRBJ2-3; D not certain. CDR1 SGHRS and CDR2 YFSETQ come from the germline V gene. This CDR3 has 14 residues. Trimming left V 4 bases short and J 5 bases short, with 14 bases between. In nucleotides, the CDR3 is TGCGCCAGCAGCCTAGGTCGGTACCGAGATACGCAGTATTTT. Residues: CASSLGRYRDTQYF.

This clonotype was seen many times. V gene TRBV10-3 combines with J gene TRBJ1-1; weak D call: TRBD1 (5 bases). Deletions cut 10 bases from V and 4 bases from J, with 13 bases between. This CDR3 has 12 amino acids. CDR1 and CDR2 from the germline V gene are ENHRY and SYGVKD. CDR3 nucleotide sequence: TGTGCCAGCGGGGCGGGGGGCACTGAAGCTTTCTTT. This sequence encodes CASGAGGTEAFF.

This clonotype appeared many times. The chain recombines TRBV20-1 with TRBJ1-2, with no clear D. The CDR3 consists of 12 residues. Germline V gives CDR1 DFQATT, CDR2 SNEGSKA (reference sequence). With 3 bases removed from V and 4 bases from J, the gap between germline ends came to 9 bases. CDR3 protein: CSASREIYGYTF. CDR3 bases: TGCAGTGCTAGTCGAGAAATCTATGGCTACACCTTC.

The chain employs TRBV18 and TRBJ2-1; the match to TRBD1 covers 10 bases. J gave up 8 bases and V 2 bases, and 6 bases lay outside the gene matches. This CDR3 has 15 residues. Germline assignment: CDR1 KGHSH and CDR2 LQKENI. In nucleotides, the CDR3 is TGTGCCAGCTCACCAACGGGACAGGGGTTTCATGAGCAGTTCTTC. As protein: CASSPTGQGFHEQFF.

This clonotype was seen a handful of times. The chain is built from TRBV2 and TRBJ2-3; D uncertain. Germline loops: CDR1 SNHLY, CDR2 FYNNEI. The CDR3 length is 10 residues. The V and J ends lost 7 bases and 7 bases respectively, with 6 bases between them. CDR3 nucleotide sequence: TGTGCCAGCACAGACAATACGCAGTATTTT. This sequence encodes CASTDNTQYF.

This clonotype was detected many times. The genes are TRBV12-3 or TRBV12-4 and TRBJ2-7; TRBD2 matches 13 bases. The length of the CDR3 is 15 residues. Unmatched junction bases numbered 2, after V lost 5 bases and J lost 1 base. The CDR3 DNA follows: TGTGCCAGCAGTCCACTAGCGGGAGGGTCCTACGAGCAGTACTTC. Translating it yields CASSPLAGGSYEQYF.

The chain's CDR3 is CAISETGQSEYTGELFF. Here the CDR3 DNA reads TGTGCCATCAGTGAGACAGGGCAAAGTGAGTACACCGGGGAGCTGTTTTTT. This chain links TRBV10-3 with TRBJ2-2; D possibly corresponds to TRBD1 (6 bases). The CDR3 is made up of 17 amino acids. Looked up from germline, CDR1 is ENHRY and CDR2 is SYGVKD. With 2 bases removed from V and 3 bases from J, the gap between germline ends came to 16 bases.

This clonotype was recorded at least ten times. This rearrangement joins TRBV6-1 to TRBJ1-3; D remains ambiguous. Between the trimmed V and J ends, which lost 8 bases and 0 bases, there was a span of 17 bases. In germline, CDR1 is MNHNS, CDR2 SASEGT. The CDR3 is made up of 16 amino acids. Written as DNA, the CDR3 is TGTGCCAGCCATTATGGGGAAGCCCACTCTGGAAACACCATATATTTT. Translation gives CASHYGEAHSGNTIYF.

This clonotype was seen many times. CDR3: CAISEREESNTEAFF. The CDR3 DNA reads as TGTGCCATCAGTGAGCGCGAAGAATCGAACACTGAAGCTTTCTTT. The chain links TRBV10-3 to TRBJ1-1; unclear D gene. Germline loops: CDR1 ENHRY, CDR2 SYGVKD. The ends were cut back, 2 bases at V and 1 base at J, with 11 bases in the middle. The CDR3 is made up of 15 amino acids.

This clonotype has at least ten counts. This sequence joins TRBV12-3 or TRBV12-4 and TRBJ2-5; no firm D call. The V end lost 3 bases, the J end lost 0 bases, and 5 bases lay between the germline ends. CDR3 length: 13 residues. The CDR3 bases are TGTGCCAGCAGTTTCCCTAACCAAGAGACCCAGTACTTC. The encoded protein is CASSFPNQETQYF.

This clonotype was recorded at least ten times. The V gene is TRBV9, the J gene TRBJ2-1; D remains ambiguous. The CDR3 sequence is 18 residues long. Trimming left V 4 bases short and J 2 bases short, with 22 bases between. The V gene's germline CDR1 is SGDLS and CDR2 YYNGEE. This CDR3 is CASSHPPDVTNPYNEQFF. The DNA for the CDR3 is TGTGCCAGCAGCCACCCCCCGGACGTTACGAACCCCTACAATGAGCAGTTCTTC. The full variable domain, completed using reference TRBV9 and TRBJ2-1, is DSGVTQTPKHLITATGQRVTLRCSPRSGDLSVYWYQQSLDQGLQFLIQYYNGEERAKGNILERFSAQQFPDLHSELNLSSLELGDSALYFCASSHPPDVTNPYNEQFFGPGTRLTVL.

Many counts were recorded for this clonotype. The chain uses TRBV7-2 and TRBJ2-7; D perhaps matches TRBD1 (6 bases). This CDR3 is 12 amino acids long. The germline V and J ends were trimmed by 5 bases and 12 bases, with 17 bases remaining between them. CDR1 and CDR2 (germline): SGHTA, FQGNSA. The CDR3 nucleotides read TGTGCCAGCAGCCGGGCGGCAGGGGATAGGTACTTC. Translating it yields CASSRAAGDRYF.

This clonotype was seen many times. The chain employs TRBV30 and TRBJ1-5, with D perhaps matching TRBD1 (5 bases). V was cut by 2 bases and J by 4 bases, with 15 bases left in between. The germline V gene has CDR1 GTSNPN and CDR2 SVGIG (reference sequence). CDR3 length: 15 amino acids. This chain's CDR3 is CAWSYSGSGNQPQHF. As DNA, the CDR3 is TGTGCCTGGAGTTATTCAGGGTCAGGGAATCAGCCCCAGCATTTT.

This sequence joins TRBV23-1 and TRBJ1-2; 9 nucleotides line up with TRBD1. TRBV23-1 qualifies as an ORF whose function is uncertain. Trimming at V came to 5 bases and at J to 2 bases, leaving 15 bases not matched to a gene. CDR3 size: 18 residues. The CDR3 DNA is TGCGCCAGCAGTGAGTCGCAAGGACAGGGGAATGCAAACTATGGCTACACCTTC. It yields the protein CASSESQGQGNANYGYTF.

This clonotype came up many times. This chain joins TRBV7-2 and TRBJ1-2; a weak D match, TRBD1 (6 bases). The CDR3 sequence is 14 residues long. V lost 5 bases to trimming and J lost 6 bases, with 16 bases between them. Germline V gene data show CDR1 as SGHTA and CDR2 as FQGNSA. In DNA, the CDR3 is TGTGCCAGCAGCGGTACCGGGACACTTCATGGCTACACCTTC. Translated, it gives CASSGTGTLHGYTF.

The chain's CDR3 is CASSYVDTSQYF. The DNA for the CDR3 is TGTGCCAGCAGTTACGTGGACACCTCCCAGTACTTC. The V call is TRBV6-6, the J call TRBJ2-5; a weak D match, TRBD1 (5 bases). Trimming left V 2 bases short and J 9 bases short, with 10 bases between. Germline CDR1 MNHNY, CDR2 SVGAGI (reference sequence). This CDR3 contains 12 residues.

This clonotype was counted a few times. This chain uses TRBV7-8 with TRBJ2-7, with 7 nucleotides matching TRBD1. The germline V gene has CDR1 SGHVS and CDR2 FQNEAQ. Trimming cost V 3 bases and J 2 bases; bases outside gene matches: 7. The CDR3 spans 15 residues. The CDR3 sequence: CASSFYRDSTYEQYF. CDR3 DNA sequence: TGTGCCAGCAGCTTCTACCGGGACAGTACCTACGAGCAGTACTTC.

This clonotype appeared a few times. This chain's CDR3 is CASSLVDFGLNTEAFF. The CDR3, as DNA: TGTGCCAGCAGCTTAGTGGACTTCGGATTGAACACTGAAGCTTTCTTT. The chain combines TRBV7-2 with TRBJ1-1, with D unclear. This CDR3 is 16 amino acids long. The V end lost 1 base, the J end lost 0 bases, and 12 bases lay between the germline ends. Germline assignment: CDR1 SGHTA and CDR2 FQGNSA.

This clonotype was observed at least ten times. V gene TRBV11-2 combines with J gene TRBJ1-1, with D unclear. CDR1 and CDR2 from the germline V gene are SGHAT and FQNNGV. This CDR3 contains 15 residues. The V and J ends lost 1 base and 1 base respectively, with 10 bases between them. The CDR3 is CASSLVRTGNTEAFF. The CDR3 coding sequence is TGTGCCAGCAGCTTAGTGCGGACGGGGAACACTGAAGCTTTCTTT.

This clonotype has a handful of counts. The V call is TRBV29-1, the J call TRBJ2-2; D perhaps matches TRBD2 (6 bases). There are 13 residues in the CDR3. Trimming took 0 bases from V and 5 from J, leaving 7 bases between them. Germline CDR1 SQVTM, CDR2 ANQGSEA. The CDR3 bases are TGCAGCGTTGAAGATCGGGGGACCGGGGAGCTGTTTTTT. It translates to CSVEDRGTGELFF.

This clonotype was seen ten or more times. The gene calls are TRBV15 and TRBJ2-1; D is unclear. The CDR3 sequence is 15 residues long. Germline V CDR1 and CDR2: LNHNV, YYDKDF (reference sequence). The V end was cut by 1 base, the J end by 4 bases, with 11 bases between. CDR3: CATSRATGAYNEQFF. The DNA of the CDR3 is TGTGCCACCAGCAGAGCCACGGGCGCATACAATGAGCAGTTCTTC.